This TCR beta chain was recorded in a study of shared T cell receptors in the human thymus. Profiling relied on immunoSEQ multiplex PCR, and the TCRdb table lists in-frame clones only, not all of them. Of hundreds of thousands of clones listed, more than 75% are singletons. These data were also filed under a second study, of human thymus T cells. From that second work: Infants, healthy and Finnish, who were having corrective surgery for congenital heart defects served as donors.

This clonotype originated in a boy less than two years old with a congenital heart defect. The sequenced sample consisted of thymocytes.

CDR3 bases: TGTGCCAGCAGCTTGAACCCGGGGACTGAAGCTTTCTTT. Translating gives CASSLNPGTEAFF. The chain is built from TRBV5-4 and TRBJ1-1; D remains ambiguous. V lost 1 base and J lost 5, with 9 bases in between. The CDR3 runs 13 residues. CDR1 SGHNT and CDR2 YYREEE come from the germline V gene (reference sequence).